This T cell receptor (beta chain) stems from a study of blood T cell repertoires in COVID-19. The germline gives CDR1 SGHRS, CDR2 YFSETQ. The CDR3 spans 18 residues. V dropped 4 bases and J dropped 7; count of bases not matched to a gene: 11. TCRdb keeps only in-frame clones here, not all; method: immunoSEQ multiplex PCR. This table has around 110,000 clones, roughly 75% appearing once. The sample was peripheral blood. The TCR sequence derives from a man aged 55 to 70 with active or convalescent COVID-19. This rearrangement joins TRBV5-1 to TRBJ2-1; 16 nucleotides match TRBD2. CDR3 bases: TGCGCCAGCAGCCGGGGACTAGCGGGAGGGCCAGGGGGGAATGAGCAGTTCTTC. This codes for CASSRGLAGGPGGNEQFF. Drawing the rest from reference TRBV5-1 and TRBJ2-1, the complete variable domain is KAGVTQTPRYLIKTRGQQVTLSCSPISGHRSVSWYQQTPGQGLQFLFEYFSETQRNKGNFPGRFSGRQFSNSRSEMNVSTLELGDSALYLCASSRGLAGGPGGNEQFFGPGTRLTVL.